Listed below are T cell receptor beta chains from one sample, sequenced in a study of T cell repertoires in cytomegalovirus infection. Each CDR3 protein gets one entry after TCRdb re-called the reads with MiXCR. The sample has some 400,000 distinct CDR3 sequences, roughly 30% seen once. Sequenced input: PBMCs. The receptors shown here come from a human donor in good health (CMV status not recorded). Some clones in this sample may be carry-over from other donors' samples. CDR3s leave out the opening cysteine and the closing phenylalanine or tryptophan.

j_gene	v_gene	CDR3aa
TRBJ1-5	TRBV7-8	ASSLGALGTYSNQPQH
TRBJ2-5	TRBV19	ASRHTGVETQY
TRBJ1-2	TRBV24-1	ATSDLPGDGYT
TRBJ2-7	TRBV11-2	ASSPEGTYEQY
TRBJ2-5	TRBV12-3/TRBV12-4	ARSPGHQETTY
TRBJ2-7	TRBV28	ASSDRGLYEQY
TRBJ2-1	TRBV24-1	ATSDLRGGTSGSSYNEQF
TRBJ2-7	TRBV9	ASSVAVNSYEQY
TRBJ2-7	TRBV6-5	ASSSGVYSYEQY
TRBJ2-1	TRBV9	ASSVAMSGGAREQF
TRBJ2-7	TRBV12-3/TRBV12-4	ASSLGAVVNEQY
TRBJ2-3	TRBV6-2/TRBV6-3	ASRRGLAGSTDTQY
TRBJ1-4	TRBV7-2	ASSRGRNDNEKLF
TRBJ1-3	TRBV15	ATSARQVLSGNTIY
TRBJ1-1	TRBV4-3	ASSQGQGRGNEAF
TRBJ2-1	TRBV6-2/TRBV6-3	ASSRKGAAYEQF
TRBJ1-2	TRBV7-2	ASRSDRLYGYT
TRBJ1-5	TRBV2	ASSERAAQPQH
TRBJ1-1	TRBV5-6	ASSPILIGQGARDTEAF
TRBJ2-7	TRBV19	ASSIEGNRLTYEQY
TRBJ2-7	TRBV20-1	SARDPMVGPYEQY
TRBJ1-4	TRBV7-2	ASSLLGGEVREKLF
TRBJ2-2	TRBV15	ATSRDLFTGATGELF
TRBJ2-1	TRBV27	ASSFATIQF
TRBJ1-5	TRBV23-1	ASSQSRVRGESNQPQH
TRBJ2-3	TRBV5-6	ASSFRLTNTDTQY
TRBJ1-1	TRBV5-6	ASSWMNTEAF
TRBJ1-5	TRBV6-6	ASSYWGGDRSRNQPQH